A selection of T cell receptor beta chains follows, all from one sample in a study of identifying expanded T cells in peripheral blood. Clones were sequenced by immunoSEQ multiplex PCR, and TCRdb holds only the in-frame ones, with some missing. The sample contains more than 75,000 clones, approximately 86% of which appear only once. The sample consisted of blood. The receptors originated from a person between 18 and 75 years old in good health. The CDR3 runs from the conserved cysteine through the conserved F or W. A D gene is named only where the DNA matches it firmly. Expanded clones are given a class, and other clones once, few, many or no size at all.

J gene | D gene | clone size | V gene | CDR3 protein | CDR3 DNA
TRBJ2-7 | TRBD1 | - | TRBV7-6 | CASSPGQGAYEQYF | TGTGCCAGCAGCCCGGGACAGGGAGCCTACGAGCAGTACTTC
TRBJ2-1 | - | once | TRBV6-5 | CASRDSTVTYNEQFF | TGTGCCAGCAGAGACAGTACAGTTACCTACAATGAGCAGTTCTTC
TRBJ2-2 | - | - | TRBV15 | CATSRAAQGSTGELFF | TGTGCCACCAGCAGAGCCGCACAGGGTAGCACCGGGGAGCTGTTTTTT
TRBJ2-5 | - | - | TRBV5-1 | CASSLAGTGGMKTQYF | TGCGCCAGCAGCTTGGCCGGGACCGGAGGGATGAAGACCCAGTACTTC
TRBJ2-5 | - | - | TRBV11-1 | CASSPRRAGSETQYF | TGTGCCAGCAGCCCAAGGCGGGCGGGATCTGAGACCCAGTACTTC
TRBJ1-3 | - | - | TRBV28 | CASDPGGWRNTIYF | TGTGCTTCTGACCCGGGGGGTTGGCGAAACACCATATATTTT
TRBJ2-7 | - | - | TRBV6-5 | CASSQTGHDYEQYF | TGTGCCAGCAGCCAAACAGGGCATGACTACGAGCAGTACTTC
TRBJ2-6 | TRBD1 | - | TRBV18 | CASSGFPGQGAGANVLTF | TGTGCCAGCTCGGGTTTTCCGGGACAGGGGGCTGGGGCCAACGTCCTGACTTTC
TRBJ2-5 | - | - | TRBV6-6 | CASSYPEETQYF | TGTGCCAGCAGTTACCCTGAGGAGACCCAGTACTTC
TRBJ1-1 | - | once | TRBV19 | CASSIPGHPMNTEAFF | TGTGCCAGTAGTATCCCCGGACACCCCATGAACACTGAAGCTTTCTTT
TRBJ1-5 | - | - | TRBV13 | CASSSQFGGRGAQHF | TGTGCCAGCAGCTCCCAGTTTGGGGGGCGAGGGGCCCAGCATTTT
TRBJ1-2 | - | once | TRBV2 | CASTGGEKRGYTF | TGTGCCAGCACGGGAGGGGAAAAGAGGGGCTACACCTTC
TRBJ1-1 | - | once | TRBV4-3 | CASSQDPTVRTEAFF | TGCGCCAGCAGCCAAGATCCCACCGTTAGAACTGAAGCTTTCTTT
TRBJ1-4 | - | - | TRBV6-6 | CASSQIPPRKKLFF | TGTGCCAGCAGCCAGATACCCCCTCGGAAAAAACTGTTTTTT
TRBJ1-2 | - | few | TRBV5-4 | CASSLGTGRVGGYTF | TGTGCCAGCAGCTTGGGAACAGGGAGGGTAGGTGGCTACACCTTC
TRBJ2-7 | - | few | TRBV7-2 | CASSNQPGMGYEQYF | TGTGCCAGCAGCAATCAGCCAGGGATGGGATACGAGCAGTACTTC
TRBJ1-2 | - | once | TRBV7-2 | CASSLARTDYGYTF | TGTGCCAGCAGCTTAGCGAGGACCGACTATGGCTACACCTTC
TRBJ1-1 | - | - | TRBV2 | CASSPRAQGVTEAFF | TGTGCCAGCAGCCCTAGGGCGCAGGGAGTCACTGAAGCTTTCTTT
TRBJ1-2 | TRBD1 | once | TRBV27 | CASSPTGSGYTF | TGTGCCAGCAGCCCGACAGGGAGCGGCTACACCTTC
TRBJ1-1 | TRBD1 | - | TRBV15 | CATRQGIYTEAFF | TGTGCCACCAGACAGGGGATTTACACTGAAGCTTTCTTT
TRBJ2-1 | TRBD1 | - | TRBV18 | CASSPTGTAWYNEQFF | TGTGCCAGCTCACCGACAGGGACAGCTTGGTACAATGAGCAGTTCTTC
TRBJ2-1 | TRBD2 | few | TRBV15 | CATSRILAGSNEQFF | TGTGCCACCAGCAGGATACTAGCGGGGTCAAATGAGCAGTTCTTC
TRBJ2-7 | - | - | TRBV29-1 | CSVVFRSYEQYF | TGCAGCGTTGTATTCAGAAGCTACGAGCAGTACTTC
TRBJ1-6 | TRBD1 | - | TRBV5-6 | CASGYTGGRNSPLHF | TGTGCCAGCGGTTATACAGGGGGCAGGAATTCACCCCTCCACTTT
TRBJ1-1 | - | - | TRBV6-6 | CASNPIRGGRAEAFF | TGTGCCAGCAACCCCATTCGAGGAGGTAGGGCTGAAGCTTTCTTT
TRBJ1-6 | TRBD1 | - | TRBV5-6 | CASSPGQGRRHSPLHF | TGTGCCAGCAGCCCAGGACAGGGGCGTCGGCATTCACCCCTCCACTTT
TRBJ1-6 | TRBD1 | - | TRBV19 | CASSRLGQVHSPLHF | TGTGCCAGTAGTCGCCTGGGACAGGTTCACTCACCCCTCCACTTT
TRBJ1-6 | - | - | TRBV5-1 | CASRRGNSPLHF | TGCGCCAGCAGAAGGGGGAACTCACCCCTCCACTTT
TRBJ2-3 | - | - | TRBV5-8 | CASSLGQRVVSDTQYF | TGTGCCAGCAGCTTGGGCCAGCGGGTAGTTTCAGATACGCAGTATTTT
TRBJ2-5 | - | few | TRBV5-6 | CASSFRNWGTQETQYF | TGTGCCAGCAGCTTTCGCAATTGGGGCACCCAAGAGACCCAGTACTTC
TRBJ2-2 | TRBD1 | - | TRBV18 | CASSGTAPNTGELFF | TGTGCCAGCTCAGGGACAGCGCCGAACACCGGGGAGCTGTTTTTT
TRBJ1-2 | - | - | TRBV5-1 | CASSLGDGNYGYTF | TGCGCCAGCAGCTTGGGGGACGGGAACTATGGCTACACCTTC
TRBJ1-2 | - | - | TRBV9 | CASSGAGPTSGYTF | TGTGCCAGCAGCGGCGCAGGACCGACCTCGGGCTACACCTTC